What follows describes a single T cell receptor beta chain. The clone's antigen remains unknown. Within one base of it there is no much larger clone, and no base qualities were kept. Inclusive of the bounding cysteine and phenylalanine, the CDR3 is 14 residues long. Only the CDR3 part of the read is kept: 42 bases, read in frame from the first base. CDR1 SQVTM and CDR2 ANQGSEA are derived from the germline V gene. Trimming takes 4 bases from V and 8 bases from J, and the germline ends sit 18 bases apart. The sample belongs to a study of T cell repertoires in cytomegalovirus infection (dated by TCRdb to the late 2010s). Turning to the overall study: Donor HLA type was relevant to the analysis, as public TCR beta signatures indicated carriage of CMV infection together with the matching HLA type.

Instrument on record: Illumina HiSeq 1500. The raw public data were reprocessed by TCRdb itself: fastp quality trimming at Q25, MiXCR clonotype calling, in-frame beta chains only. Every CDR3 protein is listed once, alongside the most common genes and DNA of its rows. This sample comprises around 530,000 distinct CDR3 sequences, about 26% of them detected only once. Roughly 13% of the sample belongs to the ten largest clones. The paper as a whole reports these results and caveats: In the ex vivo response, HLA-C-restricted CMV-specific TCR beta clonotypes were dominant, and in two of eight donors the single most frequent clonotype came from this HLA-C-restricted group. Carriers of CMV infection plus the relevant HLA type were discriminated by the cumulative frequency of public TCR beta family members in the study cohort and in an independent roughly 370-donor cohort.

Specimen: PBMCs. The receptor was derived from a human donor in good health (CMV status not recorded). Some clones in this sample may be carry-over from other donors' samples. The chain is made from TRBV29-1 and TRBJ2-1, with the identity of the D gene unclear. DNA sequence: TGCAGCGTTGTATATGCGTCCCTTTCAGATGAGCAGTTCTTC. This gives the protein CSVVYASLSDEQFF.